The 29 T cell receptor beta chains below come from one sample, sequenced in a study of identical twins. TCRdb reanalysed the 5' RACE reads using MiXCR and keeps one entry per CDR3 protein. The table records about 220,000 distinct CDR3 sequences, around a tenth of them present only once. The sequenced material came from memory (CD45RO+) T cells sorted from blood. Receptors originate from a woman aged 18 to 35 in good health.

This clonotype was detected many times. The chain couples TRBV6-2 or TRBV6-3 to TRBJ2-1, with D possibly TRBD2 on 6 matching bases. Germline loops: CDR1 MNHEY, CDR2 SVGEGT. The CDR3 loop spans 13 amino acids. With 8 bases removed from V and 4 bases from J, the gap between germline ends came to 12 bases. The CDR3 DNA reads TGTGCCAGCGGAGCTAGCGAGTACAATGAGCAGTTCTTC. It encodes CASGASEYNEQFF.

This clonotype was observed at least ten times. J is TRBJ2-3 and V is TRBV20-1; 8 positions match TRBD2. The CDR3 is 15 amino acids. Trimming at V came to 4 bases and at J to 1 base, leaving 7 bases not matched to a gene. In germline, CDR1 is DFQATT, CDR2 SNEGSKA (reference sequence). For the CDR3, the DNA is TGCAGTGCTACCAACCCGACTAGCGGCACAGATACGCAGTATTTT. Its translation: CSATNPTSGTDTQYF.

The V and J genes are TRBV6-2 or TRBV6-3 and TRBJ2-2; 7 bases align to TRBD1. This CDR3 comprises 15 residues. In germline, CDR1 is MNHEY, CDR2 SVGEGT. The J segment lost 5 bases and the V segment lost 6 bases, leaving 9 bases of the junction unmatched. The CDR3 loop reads CASRPRGLSTGELFF. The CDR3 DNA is TGTGCCAGCAGACCTAGGGGGCTGAGTACCGGGGAGCTGTTTTTT.

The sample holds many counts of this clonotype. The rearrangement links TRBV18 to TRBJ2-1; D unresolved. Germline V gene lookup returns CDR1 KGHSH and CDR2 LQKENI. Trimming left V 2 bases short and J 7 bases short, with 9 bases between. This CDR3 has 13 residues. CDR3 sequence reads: CASSPSMENEQFF. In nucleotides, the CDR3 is TGTGCCAGCTCACCATCTATGGAGAATGAGCAGTTCTTC.

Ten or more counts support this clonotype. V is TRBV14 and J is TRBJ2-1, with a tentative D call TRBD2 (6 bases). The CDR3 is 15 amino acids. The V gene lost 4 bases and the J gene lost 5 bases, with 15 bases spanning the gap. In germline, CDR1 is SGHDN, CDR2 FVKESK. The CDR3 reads CASSLLTGRHNEQFF. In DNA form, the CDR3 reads TGTGCCAGCAGCCTCTTAACTGGGAGGCACAATGAGCAGTTCTTC.

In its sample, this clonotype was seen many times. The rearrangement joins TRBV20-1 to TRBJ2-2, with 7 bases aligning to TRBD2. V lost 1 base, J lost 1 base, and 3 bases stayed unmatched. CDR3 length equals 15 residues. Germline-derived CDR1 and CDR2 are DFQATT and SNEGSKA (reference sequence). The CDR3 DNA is TGCAGTGCTAGAGCCAGCGGGATGAACACCGGGGAGCTGTTTTTT. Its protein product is CSARASGMNTGELFF.

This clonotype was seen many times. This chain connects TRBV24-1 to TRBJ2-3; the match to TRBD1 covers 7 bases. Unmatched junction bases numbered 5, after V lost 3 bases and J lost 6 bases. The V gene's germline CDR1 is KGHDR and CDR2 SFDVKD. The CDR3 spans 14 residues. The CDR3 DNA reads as TGTGCCACCAGTGATACAGGGGTCGGCGATACGCAGTATTTT. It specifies CATSDTGVGDTQYF.

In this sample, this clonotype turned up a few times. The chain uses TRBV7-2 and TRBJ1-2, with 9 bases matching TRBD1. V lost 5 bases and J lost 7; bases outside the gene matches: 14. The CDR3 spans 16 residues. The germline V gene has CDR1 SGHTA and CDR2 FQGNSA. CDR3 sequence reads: CASSRGPTGGNVGYTF. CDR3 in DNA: TGTGCCAGCAGCCGAGGCCCCACAGGGGGCAATGTTGGCTACACCTTC.

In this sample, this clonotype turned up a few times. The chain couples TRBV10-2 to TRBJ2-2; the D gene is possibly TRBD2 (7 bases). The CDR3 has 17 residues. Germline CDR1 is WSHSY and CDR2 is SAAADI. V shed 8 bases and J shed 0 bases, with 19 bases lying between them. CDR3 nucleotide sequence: TGCGCCAGCCTTCTTAGGGGGGGGGGACCGAACACCGGGGAGCTGTTTTTT. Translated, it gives CASLLRGGGPNTGELFF.

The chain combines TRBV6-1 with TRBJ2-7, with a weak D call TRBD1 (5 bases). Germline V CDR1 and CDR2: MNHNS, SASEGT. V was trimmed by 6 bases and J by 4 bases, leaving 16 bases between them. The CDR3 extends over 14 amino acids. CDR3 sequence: CASRPSTDRYEQYF. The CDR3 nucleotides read TGTGCCAGCAGACCCTCGACAGATCGGTACGAGCAGTACTTC.

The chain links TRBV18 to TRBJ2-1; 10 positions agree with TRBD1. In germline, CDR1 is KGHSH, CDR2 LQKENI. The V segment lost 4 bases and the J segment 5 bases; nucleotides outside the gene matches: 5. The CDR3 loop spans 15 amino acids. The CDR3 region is CASSQGQGPNNEQFF. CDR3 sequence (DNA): TGTGCCAGCTCACAGGGACAGGGGCCCAACAATGAGCAGTTCTTC.

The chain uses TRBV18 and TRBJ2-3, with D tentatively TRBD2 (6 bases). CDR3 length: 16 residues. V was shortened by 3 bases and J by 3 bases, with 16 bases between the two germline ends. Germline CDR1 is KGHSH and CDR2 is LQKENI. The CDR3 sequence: CASSPPGLRATDTQYF. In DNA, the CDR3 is TGTGCCAGCTCACCTCCCGGACTACGCGCAACAGATACGCAGTATTTT.

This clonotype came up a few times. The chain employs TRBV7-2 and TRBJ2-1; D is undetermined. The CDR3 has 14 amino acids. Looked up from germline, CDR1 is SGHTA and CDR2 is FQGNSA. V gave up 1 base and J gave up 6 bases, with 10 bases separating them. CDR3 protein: CASSLDRATNEQFF. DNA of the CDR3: TGTGCCAGCAGCTTAGACCGGGCGACCAATGAGCAGTTCTTC.

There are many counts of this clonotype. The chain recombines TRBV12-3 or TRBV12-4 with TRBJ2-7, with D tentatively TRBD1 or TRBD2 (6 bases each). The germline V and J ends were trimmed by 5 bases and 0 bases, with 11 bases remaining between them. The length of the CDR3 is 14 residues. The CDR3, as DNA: TGTGCCAGCAGTCTTCGGGGGCCCTCCTACGAGCAGTACTTC. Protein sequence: CASSLRGPSYEQYF.

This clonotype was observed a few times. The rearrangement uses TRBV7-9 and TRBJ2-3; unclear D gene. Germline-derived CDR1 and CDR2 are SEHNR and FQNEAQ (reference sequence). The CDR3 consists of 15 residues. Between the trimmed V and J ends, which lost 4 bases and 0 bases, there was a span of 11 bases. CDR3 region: CASSSDLFSTDTQYF. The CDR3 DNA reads TGTGCCAGCAGCTCGGATCTATTTAGCACAGATACGCAGTATTTT. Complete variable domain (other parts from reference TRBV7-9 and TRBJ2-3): DTGVSQNPRHKITKRGQNVTFRCDPISEHNRLYWYRQTLGQGPEFLTYFQNEAQLEKSRLLSDRFSAERPKGSFSTLEIQRTEQGDSAMYLCASSSDLFSTDTQYFGPGTRLTVL.

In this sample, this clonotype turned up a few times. The CDR3 region is CASSLSQPFTDTQYF. The CDR3 DNA is TGTGCCAGCAGTTTGTCCCAGCCGTTCACAGATACGCAGTATTTT. V and J are TRBV28 and TRBJ2-3, with unresolved D. Trimming took 3 bases from V and 2 from J, leaving 12 bases between them. Germline assignment: CDR1 MDHEN and CDR2 SYDVKM. The CDR3 consists of 15 residues.

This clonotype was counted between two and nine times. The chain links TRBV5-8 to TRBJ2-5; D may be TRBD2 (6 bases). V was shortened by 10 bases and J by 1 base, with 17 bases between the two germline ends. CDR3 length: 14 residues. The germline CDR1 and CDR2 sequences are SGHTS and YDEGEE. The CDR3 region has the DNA TGTGCCGCGTCGGGCGGGACCTTCCAAGAGACCCAGTACTTC. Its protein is CAASGGTFQETQYF.

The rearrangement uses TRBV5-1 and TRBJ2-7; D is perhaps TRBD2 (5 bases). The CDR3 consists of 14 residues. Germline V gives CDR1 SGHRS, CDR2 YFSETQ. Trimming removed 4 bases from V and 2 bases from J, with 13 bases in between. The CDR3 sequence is CASSLPGRAYEQYF. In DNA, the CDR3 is TGCGCCAGCAGCCTCCCGGGGAGAGCCTACGAGCAGTACTTC. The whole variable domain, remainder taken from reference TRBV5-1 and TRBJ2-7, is KAGVTQTPRYLIKTRGQQVTLSCSPISGHRSVSWYQQTPGQGLQFLFEYFSETQRNKGNFPGRFSGRQFSNSRSEMNVSTLELGDSALYLCASSLPGRAYEQYFGPGTRLTVT.

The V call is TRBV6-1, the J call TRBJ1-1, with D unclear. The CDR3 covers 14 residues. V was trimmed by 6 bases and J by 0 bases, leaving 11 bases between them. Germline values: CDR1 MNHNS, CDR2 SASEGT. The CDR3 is CASSRSLVNTEAFF. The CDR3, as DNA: TGTGCCAGCAGCCGGTCCCTGGTGAACACTGAAGCTTTCTTT.

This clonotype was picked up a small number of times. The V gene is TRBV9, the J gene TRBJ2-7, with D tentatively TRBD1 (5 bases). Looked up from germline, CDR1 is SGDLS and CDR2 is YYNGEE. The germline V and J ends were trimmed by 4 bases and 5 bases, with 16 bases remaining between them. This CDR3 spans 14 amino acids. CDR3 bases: TGTGCCAGCAGCTTCGGACAAGGCGTCGACGAGCAGTACTTC. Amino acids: CASSFGQGVDEQYF.

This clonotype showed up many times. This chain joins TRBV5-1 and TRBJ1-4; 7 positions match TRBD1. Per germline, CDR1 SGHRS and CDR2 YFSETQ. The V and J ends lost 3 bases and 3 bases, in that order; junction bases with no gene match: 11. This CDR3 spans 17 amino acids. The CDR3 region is CASSSVGTGAPNEKLFF. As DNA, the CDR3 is TGCGCCAGCAGCTCCGTTGGTACAGGGGCGCCTAATGAAAAACTGTTTTTT.

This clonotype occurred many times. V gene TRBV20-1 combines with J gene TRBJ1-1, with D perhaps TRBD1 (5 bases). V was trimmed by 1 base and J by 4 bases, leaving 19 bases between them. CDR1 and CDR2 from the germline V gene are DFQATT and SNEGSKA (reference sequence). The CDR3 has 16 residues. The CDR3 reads CSARGGIGRDGTEAFF. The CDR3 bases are TGCAGTGCTAGAGGGGGCATTGGGAGGGATGGCACTGAAGCTTTCTTT.

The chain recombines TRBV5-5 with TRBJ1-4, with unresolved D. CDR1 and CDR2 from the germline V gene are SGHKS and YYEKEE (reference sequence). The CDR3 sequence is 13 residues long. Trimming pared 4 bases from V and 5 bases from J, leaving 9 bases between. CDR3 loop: CASSPEGNEKLFF. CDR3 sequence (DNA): TGTGCCAGCAGCCCCGAAGGAAATGAAAAACTGTTTTTT.

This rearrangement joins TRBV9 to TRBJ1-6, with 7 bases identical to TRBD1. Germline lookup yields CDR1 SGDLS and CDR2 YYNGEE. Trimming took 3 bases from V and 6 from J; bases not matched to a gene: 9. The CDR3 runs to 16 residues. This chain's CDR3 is CASSAQGVVSNSPLHF. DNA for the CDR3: TGTGCCAGCAGCGCGCAGGGGGTGGTATCTAATTCACCCCTCCACTTT.

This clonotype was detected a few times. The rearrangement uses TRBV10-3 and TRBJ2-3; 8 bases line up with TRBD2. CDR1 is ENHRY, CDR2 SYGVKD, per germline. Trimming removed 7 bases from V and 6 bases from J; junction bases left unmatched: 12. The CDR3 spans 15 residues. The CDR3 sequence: CAINNRGGLSDTQYF. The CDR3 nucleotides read TGTGCCATCAATAACCGGGGGGGCTTGAGTGATACGCAGTATTTT.

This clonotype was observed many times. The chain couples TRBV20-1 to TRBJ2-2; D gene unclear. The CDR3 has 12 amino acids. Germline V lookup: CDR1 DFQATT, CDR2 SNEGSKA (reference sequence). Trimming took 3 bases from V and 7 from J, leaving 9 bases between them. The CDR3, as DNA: TGCAGTGCTAGTCCGGGCCTCGGGGAGCTGTTTTTT. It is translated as CSASPGLGELFF.

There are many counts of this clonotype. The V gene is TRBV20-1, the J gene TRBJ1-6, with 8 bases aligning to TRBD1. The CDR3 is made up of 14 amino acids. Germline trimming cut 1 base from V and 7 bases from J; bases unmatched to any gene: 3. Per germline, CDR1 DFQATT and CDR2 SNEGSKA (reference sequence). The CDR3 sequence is CSARGWTGNSPLHF. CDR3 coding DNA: TGCAGTGCTAGAGGTTGGACAGGGAATTCACCCCTCCACTTT.

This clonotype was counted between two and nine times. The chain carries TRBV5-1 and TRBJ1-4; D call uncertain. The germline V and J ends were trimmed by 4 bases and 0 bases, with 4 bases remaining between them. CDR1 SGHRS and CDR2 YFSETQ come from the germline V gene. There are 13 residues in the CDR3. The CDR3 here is CASSIATNEKLFF. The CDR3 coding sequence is TGCGCCAGCAGCATTGCAACTAATGAAAAACTGTTTTTT.

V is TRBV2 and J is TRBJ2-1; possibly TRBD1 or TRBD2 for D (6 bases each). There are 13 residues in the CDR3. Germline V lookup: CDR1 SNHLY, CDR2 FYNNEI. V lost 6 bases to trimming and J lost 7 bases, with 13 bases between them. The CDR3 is CASRPGAWNEQFF. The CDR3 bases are TGTGCCAGCAGGCCGGGGGCTTGGAATGAGCAGTTCTTC.